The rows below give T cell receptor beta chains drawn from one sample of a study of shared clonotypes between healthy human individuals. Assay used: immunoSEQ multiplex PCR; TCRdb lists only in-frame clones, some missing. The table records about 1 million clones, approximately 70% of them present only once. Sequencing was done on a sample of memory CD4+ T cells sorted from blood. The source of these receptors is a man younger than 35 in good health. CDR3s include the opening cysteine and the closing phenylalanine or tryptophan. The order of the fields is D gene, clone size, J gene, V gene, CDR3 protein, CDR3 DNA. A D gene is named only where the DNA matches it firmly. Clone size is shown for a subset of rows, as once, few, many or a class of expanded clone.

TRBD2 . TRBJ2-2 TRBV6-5 CASKAGLAPGELFF TGTGCCAGCAAGGCGGGACTAGCCCCCGGGGAGCTGTTTTTT
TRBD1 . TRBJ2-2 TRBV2 CASKSGTGDTGELFF TGTGCCAGTAAATCCGGGACAGGGGACACCGGGGAGCTGTTTTTT
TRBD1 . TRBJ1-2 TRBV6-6 CASTNAGQGYGYTF TGTGCCAGCACCAACGCAGGACAGGGCTATGGCTACACCTTC
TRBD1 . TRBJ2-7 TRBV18 CASSDQGAYEQYF TGTGCCAGCTCAGATCAGGGGGCCTACGAGCAGTACTTC
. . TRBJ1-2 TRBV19 CASSMVSPSGYTF TGTGCCAGTAGTATGGTCAGCCCGAGTGGCTACACCTTC
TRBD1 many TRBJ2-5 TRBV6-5 CASSSSGTGGAETQYF TGTGCCAGCAGTTCATCCGGGACAGGGGGCGCGGAGACCCAGTACTTC
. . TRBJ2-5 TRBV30 CAWSISGGETQYF TGTGCCTGGAGTATTTCAGGCGGCGAGACCCAGTACTTC
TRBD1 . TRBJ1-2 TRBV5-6 CASSLGTGYGYTF TGTGCCAGCAGCCTCGGGACAGGGTACGGCTACACCTTC
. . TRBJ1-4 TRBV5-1 CASSLEVDEKLFF TGCGCCAGCAGCTTGGAAGTAGACGAAAAACTGTTTTTT
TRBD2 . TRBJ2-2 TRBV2 CASSRLAGANTGELFF TGTGCCAGCAGTAGACTAGCGGGAGCCAACACCGGGGAGCTGTTTTTT
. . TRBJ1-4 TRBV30 CAWSGQKDNEKLFF TGTGCCTGGAGTGGACAGAAGGATAATGAAAAACTGTTTTTT
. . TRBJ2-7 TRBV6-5 CASSYSESRPGEQYF TGTGCCAGCAGTTACTCGGAGTCCCGGCCGGGTGAGCAGTACTTC
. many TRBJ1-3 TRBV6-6 CASTPGPSGNTIYF TGTGCCAGCACTCCGGGCCCCTCTGGAAACACCATATATTTT
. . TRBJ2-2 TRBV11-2 CASSLVRGSAGELFF TGTGCCAGCAGCTTAGTTCGGGGTTCGGCCGGGGAGCTGTTTTTT
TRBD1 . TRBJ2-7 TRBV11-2 CASSSSGTVSYEQYF TGTGCCAGCAGCTCTTCCGGGACAGTCTCCTACGAGCAGTACTTC
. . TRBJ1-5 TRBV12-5 CASGFQGGNQPQHF TGTGCTAGTGGTTTCCAGGGCGGCAATCAGCCCCAGCATTTT
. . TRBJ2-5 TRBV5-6 CASSLIAEETQYF TGTGCCAGCAGCTTGATTGCAGAAGAGACCCAGTACTTC
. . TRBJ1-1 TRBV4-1 CASSQDSVRNTEAFF TGCGCCAGCAGCCAAGATAGTGTTAGGAACACTGAAGCTTTCTTT
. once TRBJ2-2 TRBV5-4 CASSFGTGINTGELFF TGTGCCAGCAGCTTTGGGACGGGAATAAACACCGGGGAGCTGTTTTTT
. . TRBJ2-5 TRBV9 CASSPGALRETQYF TGTGCCAGCAGCCCGGGGGCCCTCCGGGAGACCCAGTACTTC
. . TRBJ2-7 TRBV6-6 CASSLDSFYEQYF TGTGCCAGTTCTCTGGACAGCTTCTACGAGCAGTACTTC
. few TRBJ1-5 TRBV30 CAWKAGGGNQPQHF TGTGCCTGGAAGGCTGGGGGCGGCAATCAGCCCCAGCATTTT
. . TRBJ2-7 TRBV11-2 CASSLDSGGTLYEQYF TGTGCCAGCAGCTTAGATAGCGGCGGTACTCTATACGAGCAGTACTTC
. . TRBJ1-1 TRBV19 CASSIQGNTEAFF TGTGCCAGTAGTATCCAAGGGAACACTGAAGCTTTCTTT
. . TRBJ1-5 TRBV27 CASSRADNQPQHF TGTGCCAGCAGCCGTGCAGATAATCAGCCCCAGCATTTT
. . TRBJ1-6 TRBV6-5 CASSLGQVYNSPLHF TGTGCCAGCAGTCTGGGACAAGTCTATAATTCACCCCTCCACTTT
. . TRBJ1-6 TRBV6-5 CASSYRLAYNSPLHF TGTGCCAGCAGTTACCGGCTAGCTTATAATTCACCCCTCCACTTT
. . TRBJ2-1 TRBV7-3 CASSLGPTGYEQFF TGTGCCAGCAGCCTGGGCCCTACCGGGTATGAGCAGTTCTTC
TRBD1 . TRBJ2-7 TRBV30 CAWSVGGTGGEQYF TGTGCCTGGAGTGTAGGCGGGACAGGGGGCGAGCAGTACTTC
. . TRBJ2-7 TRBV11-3 CASSRGPNYEQYF TGTGCCAGCAGCCGGGGACCTAACTACGAGCAGTACTTC
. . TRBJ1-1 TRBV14 CASSHQQGGAEAFF TGTGCCAGCAGCCACCAACAGGGAGGGGCTGAAGCTTTCTTT
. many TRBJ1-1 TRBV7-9 CASSLRLEAFF TGTGCCAGCAGCTTAAGGCTGGAAGCTTTCTTT
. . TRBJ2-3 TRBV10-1 CASSATTDTQYF TGCGCCAGCAGTGCCACAACAGATACGCAGTATTTT
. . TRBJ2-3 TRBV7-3 CASSLLSTDTQYF TGTGCCAGCAGCTTACTCAGCACAGATACGCAGTATTTT
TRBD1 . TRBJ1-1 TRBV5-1 CASSQNTGVTEAFF TGCGCCAGCAGCCAGAATACAGGGGTGACTGAAGCTTTCTTT
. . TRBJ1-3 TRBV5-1 CASSFGSLSGNTIYF TGCGCCAGCAGCTTCGGCAGCCTCTCTGGAAACACCATATATTTT
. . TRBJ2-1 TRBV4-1 CASSQDDGGLYNEQFF TGCGCCAGCAGCCAAGATGACGGGGGCCTATACAATGAGCAGTTCTTC
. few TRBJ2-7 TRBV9 CAARPGLFQRPYEQYF TGTGCCGCTAGGCCAGGACTTTTTCAGCGACCCTACGAGCAGTACTTC
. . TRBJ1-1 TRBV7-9 CASSFQDEAFF TGTGCCAGCAGCTTTCAGGACGAAGCTTTCTTT
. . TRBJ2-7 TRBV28 CASSLSDSSYEQYF TGTGCCAGCAGTTTAAGTGACAGCTCCTACGAGCAGTACTTC
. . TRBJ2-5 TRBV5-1 CASSLAWGGETQYF TGCGCCAGCAGCTTGGCATGGGGTGGGGAGACCCAGTACTTC
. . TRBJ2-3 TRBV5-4 CASSLAAGSTDTQYF TGTGCCAGCAGCTTGGCCGCCGGTAGCACAGATACGCAGTATTTT
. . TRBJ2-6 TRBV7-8 CASSPKGANVLTF TGTGCCAGCAGCCCTAAAGGGGCCAACGTCCTGACTTTC
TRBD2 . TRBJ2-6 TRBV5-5 CASSLRTSVVAGANVLTF TGTGCCAGCAGCTTGCGGACTAGCGTAGTCGCTGGGGCCAACGTCCTGACTTTC
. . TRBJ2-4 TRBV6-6 CASSQGNIQYF TGTGCCAGCAGTCAAGGAAACATTCAGTACTTC
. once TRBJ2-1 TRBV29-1 CSSSAGEQFF TGCAGCTCATCGGCTGGTGAGCAGTTCTTC
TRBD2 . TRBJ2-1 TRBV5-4 CASSQRPGLAGASSYNEQFF TGTGCCAGCAGCCAGCGCCCGGGACTAGCGGGGGCGAGCTCCTACAATGAGCAGTTCTTC
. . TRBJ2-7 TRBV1 CTSASGEGSYEQYF TGCACCAGCGCATCGGGAGAGGGCTCCTACGAGCAGTACTTC
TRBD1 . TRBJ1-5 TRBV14 CASSRQGARGNQPQHF TGTGCCAGCAGCCGACAGGGGGCTAGGGGCAATCAGCCCCAGCATTTT
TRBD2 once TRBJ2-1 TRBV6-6 CASRSGRGAYNEQFF TGTGCCAGCAGAAGCGGGAGGGGGGCCTACAATGAGCAGTTCTTC